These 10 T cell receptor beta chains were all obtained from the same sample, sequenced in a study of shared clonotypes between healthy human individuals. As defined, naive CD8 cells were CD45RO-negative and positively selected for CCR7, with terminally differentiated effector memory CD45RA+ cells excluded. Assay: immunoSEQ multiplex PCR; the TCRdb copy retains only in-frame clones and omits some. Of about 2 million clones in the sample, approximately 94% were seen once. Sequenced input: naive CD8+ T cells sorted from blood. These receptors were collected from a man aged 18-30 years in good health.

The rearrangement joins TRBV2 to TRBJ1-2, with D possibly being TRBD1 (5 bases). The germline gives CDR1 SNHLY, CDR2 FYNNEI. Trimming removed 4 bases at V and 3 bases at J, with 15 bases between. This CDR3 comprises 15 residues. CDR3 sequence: CASSGFGGTDYGYTF. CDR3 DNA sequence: TGTGCCAGCAGTGGATTCGGGGGGACTGACTATGGCTACACCTTC.

CDR3 loop: CASSPLSAGAFSYEQYF. For the CDR3, the DNA is TGTGCCAGCAGCCCCCTATCAGCGGGAGCCTTCTCCTACGAGCAGTACTTC. The rearrangement uses TRBV9 and TRBJ2-7; the match to TRBD2 covers 8 bases. Germline CDR1 and CDR2: SGDLS and YYNGEE. CDR3 length equals 17 residues. The junction had 12 bases not matched to a gene; V was cut back by 4 bases and J by 0 bases.

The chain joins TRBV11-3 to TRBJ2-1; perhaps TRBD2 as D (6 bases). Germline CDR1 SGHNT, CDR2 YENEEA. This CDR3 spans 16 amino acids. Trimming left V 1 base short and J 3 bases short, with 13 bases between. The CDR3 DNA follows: TGTGCCAGCAGCTTAGGGGGGGACTCCTACTACAATGAGCAGTTCTTC. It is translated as CASSLGGDSYYNEQFF.

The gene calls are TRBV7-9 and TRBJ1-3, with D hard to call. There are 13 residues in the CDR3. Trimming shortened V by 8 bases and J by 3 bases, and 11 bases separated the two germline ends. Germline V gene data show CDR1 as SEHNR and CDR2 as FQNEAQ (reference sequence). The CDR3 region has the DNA TGTGCCAGCCCTAGAGAGGTTGGAAACACCATATATTTT. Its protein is CASPREVGNTIYF.

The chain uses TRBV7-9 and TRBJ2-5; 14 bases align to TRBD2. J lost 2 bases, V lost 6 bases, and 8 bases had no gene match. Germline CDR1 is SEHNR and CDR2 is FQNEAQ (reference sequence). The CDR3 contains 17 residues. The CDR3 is CASRYGTSGGLQETQYF. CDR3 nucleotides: TGTGCCAGCAGATACGGGACTAGCGGGGGACTTCAAGAGACCCAGTACTTC.

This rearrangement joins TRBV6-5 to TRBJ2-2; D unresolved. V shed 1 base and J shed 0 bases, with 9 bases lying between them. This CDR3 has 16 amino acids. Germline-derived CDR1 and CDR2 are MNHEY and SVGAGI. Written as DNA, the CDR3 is TGTGCCAGCAGTTACTTGCTGGGTACGAACACCGGGGAGCTGTTTTTT. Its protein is CASSYLLGTNTGELFF.

The CDR3 sequence is CASSEDGVRTDTQYF. The CDR3 DNA reads TGTGCCAGCAGTGAGGACGGGGTCCGCACAGATACGCAGTATTTT. This chain joins TRBV6-4 and TRBJ2-3; tentatively, D is TRBD2 (5 bases). Germline lookup yields CDR1 MRHNA and CDR2 SNTAGT. V was cut by 3 bases and J by 1 base, with 11 bases left in between. The CDR3 spans 15 residues.

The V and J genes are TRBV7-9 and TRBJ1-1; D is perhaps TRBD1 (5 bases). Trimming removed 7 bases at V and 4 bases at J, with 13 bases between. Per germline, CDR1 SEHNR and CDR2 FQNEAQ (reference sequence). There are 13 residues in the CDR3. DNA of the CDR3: TGTGCCAGCACCCTGGAGGGGAGCACTGAAGCTTTCTTT. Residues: CASTLEGSTEAFF.

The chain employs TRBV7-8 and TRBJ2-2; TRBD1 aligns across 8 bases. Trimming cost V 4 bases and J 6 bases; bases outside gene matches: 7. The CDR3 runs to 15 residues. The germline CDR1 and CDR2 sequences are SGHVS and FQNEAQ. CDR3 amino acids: CASSSTGGPAGELFF. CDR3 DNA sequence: TGTGCCAGCAGCTCCACAGGGGGGCCGGCCGGGGAGCTGTTTTTT. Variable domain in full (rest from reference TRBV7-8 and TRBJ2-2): GAGVSQSPRYKVAKRGQDVALRCDPISGHVSLFWYQQALGQGPEFLTYFQNEAQLDKSGLPSDRFFAERPEGSVSTLKIQRTQQEDSAVYLCASSSTGGPAGELFFGEGSRLTVL.

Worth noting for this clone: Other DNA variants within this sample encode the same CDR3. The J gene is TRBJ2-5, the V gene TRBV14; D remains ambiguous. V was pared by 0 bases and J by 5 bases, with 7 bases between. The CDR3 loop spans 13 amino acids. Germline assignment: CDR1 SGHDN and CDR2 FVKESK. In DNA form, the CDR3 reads TGTGCCAGCAGCCAAGATGTTTCGGAGACCCAGTACTTC. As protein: CASSQDVSETQYF.